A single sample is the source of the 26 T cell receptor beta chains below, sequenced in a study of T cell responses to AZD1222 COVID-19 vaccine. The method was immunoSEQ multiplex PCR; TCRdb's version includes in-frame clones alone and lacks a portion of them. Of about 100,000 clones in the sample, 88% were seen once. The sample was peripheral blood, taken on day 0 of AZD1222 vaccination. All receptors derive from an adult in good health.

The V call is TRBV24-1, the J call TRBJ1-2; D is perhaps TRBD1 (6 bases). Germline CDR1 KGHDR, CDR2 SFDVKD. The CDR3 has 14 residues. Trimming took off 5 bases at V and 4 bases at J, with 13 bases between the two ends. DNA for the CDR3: TGTGCCACCAGTGCAGATGGGGGCGCCTATGGCTACACCTTC. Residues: CATSADGGAYGYTF.

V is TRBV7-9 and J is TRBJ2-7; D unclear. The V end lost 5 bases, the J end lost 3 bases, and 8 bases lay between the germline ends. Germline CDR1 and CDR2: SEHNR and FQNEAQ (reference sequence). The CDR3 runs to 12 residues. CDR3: CASSPGFYEQYF. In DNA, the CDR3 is TGTGCCAGCAGCCCCGGATTCTACGAGCAGTACTTC.

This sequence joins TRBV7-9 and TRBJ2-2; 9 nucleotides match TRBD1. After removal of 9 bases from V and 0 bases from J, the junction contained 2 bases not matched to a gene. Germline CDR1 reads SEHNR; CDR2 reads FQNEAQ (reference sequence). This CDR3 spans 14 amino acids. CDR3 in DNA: TGTGCCAGTAACAGGGGGCCGAACACCGGGGAGCTGTTTTTT. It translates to CASNRGPNTGELFF. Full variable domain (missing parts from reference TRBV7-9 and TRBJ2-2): DTGVSQNPRHKITKRGQNVTFRCDPISEHNRLYWYRQTLGQGPEFLTYFQNEAQLEKSRLLSDRFSAERPKGSFSTLEIQRTEQGDSAMYLCASNRGPNTGELFFGEGSRLTVL.

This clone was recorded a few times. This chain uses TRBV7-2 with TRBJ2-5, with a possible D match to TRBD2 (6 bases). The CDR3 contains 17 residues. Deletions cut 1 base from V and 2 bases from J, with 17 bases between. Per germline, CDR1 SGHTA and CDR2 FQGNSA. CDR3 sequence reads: CASSLGLSGGRQETQYF. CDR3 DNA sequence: TGTGCCAGCAGCTTAGGCCTTAGCGGAGGGAGGCAAGAGACCCAGTACTTC. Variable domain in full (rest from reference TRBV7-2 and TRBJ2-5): GAGVSQSPSNKVTEKGKDVELRCDPISGHTALYWYRQSLGQGLEFLIYFQGNSAPDKSGLPSDRFSAERTGGSVSTLTIQRTQQEDSAVYLCASSLGLSGGRQETQYFGPGTRLLVL.

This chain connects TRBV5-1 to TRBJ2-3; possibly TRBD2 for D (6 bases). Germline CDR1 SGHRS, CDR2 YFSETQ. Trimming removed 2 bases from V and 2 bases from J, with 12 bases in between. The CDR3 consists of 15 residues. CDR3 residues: CASSLDGSFTDTQYF. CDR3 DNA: TGCGCCAGCAGCTTAGACGGGAGTTTCACAGATACGCAGTATTTT.

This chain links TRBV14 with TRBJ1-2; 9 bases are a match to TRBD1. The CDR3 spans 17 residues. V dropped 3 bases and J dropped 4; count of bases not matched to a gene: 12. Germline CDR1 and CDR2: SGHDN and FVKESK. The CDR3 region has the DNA TGTGCCAGCAGCCACCACGGGACAGGGAGACTTTCCTATGGCTACACCTTC. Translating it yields CASSHHGTGRLSYGYTF. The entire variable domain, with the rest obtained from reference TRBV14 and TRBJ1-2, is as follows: EAGVTQFPSHSVIEKGQTVTLRCDPISGHDNLYWYRRVMGKEIKFLLHFVKESKQDESGMPNNRFLAERTGGTYSTLKVQPAELEDSGVYFCASSHHGTGRLSYGYTFGSGTRLTVV.

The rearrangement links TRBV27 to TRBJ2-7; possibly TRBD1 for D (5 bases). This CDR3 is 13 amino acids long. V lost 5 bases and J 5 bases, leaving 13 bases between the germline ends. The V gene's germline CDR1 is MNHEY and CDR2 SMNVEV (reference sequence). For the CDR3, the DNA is TGTGCCAGCAGTCCTGGGCAGGGCCACGAGCAGTACTTC. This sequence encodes CASSPGQGHEQYF.

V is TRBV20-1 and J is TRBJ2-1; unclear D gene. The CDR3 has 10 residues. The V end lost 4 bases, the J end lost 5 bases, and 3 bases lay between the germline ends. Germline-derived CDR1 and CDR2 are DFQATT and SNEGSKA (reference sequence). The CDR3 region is CSAKNNEQFF. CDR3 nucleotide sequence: TGCAGTGCTAAAAACAATGAGCAGTTCTTC.

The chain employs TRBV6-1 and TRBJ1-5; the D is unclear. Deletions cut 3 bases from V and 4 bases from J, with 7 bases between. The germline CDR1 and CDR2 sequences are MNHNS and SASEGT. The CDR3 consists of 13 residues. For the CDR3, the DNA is TGTGCCAGCAGTGACAGAGTGAATCAGCCCCAGCATTTT. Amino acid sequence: CASSDRVNQPQHF.

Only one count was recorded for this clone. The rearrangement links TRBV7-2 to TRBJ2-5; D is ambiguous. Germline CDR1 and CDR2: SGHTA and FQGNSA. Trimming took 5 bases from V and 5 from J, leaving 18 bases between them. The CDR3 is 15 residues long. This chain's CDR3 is CASSPEDSLSETQYF. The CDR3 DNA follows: TGTGCCAGCAGCCCCGAGGATAGCTTGTCTGAGACCCAGTACTTC.

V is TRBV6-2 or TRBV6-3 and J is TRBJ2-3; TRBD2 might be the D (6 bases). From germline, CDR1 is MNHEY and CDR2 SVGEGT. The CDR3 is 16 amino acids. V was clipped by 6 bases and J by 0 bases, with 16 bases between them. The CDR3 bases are TGTGCCAGCAGCTCCAGCGGAGGGGATAGCACAGATACGCAGTATTTT. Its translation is CASSSSGGDSTDTQYF.

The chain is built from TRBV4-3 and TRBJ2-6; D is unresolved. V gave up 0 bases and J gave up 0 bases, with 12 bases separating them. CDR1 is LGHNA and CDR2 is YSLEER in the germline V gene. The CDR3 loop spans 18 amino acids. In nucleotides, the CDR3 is TGCGCCAGCAGCCAAGATGTCCCAGGCGACTCTGGGGCCAACGTCCTGACTTTC. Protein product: CASSQDVPGDSGANVLTF.

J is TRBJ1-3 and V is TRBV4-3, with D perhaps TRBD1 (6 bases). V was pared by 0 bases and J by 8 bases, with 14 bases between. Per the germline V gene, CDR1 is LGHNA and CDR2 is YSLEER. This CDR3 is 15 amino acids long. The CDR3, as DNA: TGCGCCAGCAGCCAAGACCACAGGGAGTTTCACACCATATATTTT. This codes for CASSQDHREFHTIYF.

The CDR3: CASSRPWLGNEQFF. CDR3 nucleotide sequence: TGTGCCAGCAGTCGACCTTGGCTAGGAAATGAGCAGTTCTTC. The rearrangement joins TRBV6-5 to TRBJ2-1; no reliable D call. V dropped 5 bases and J dropped 7 bases, with 15 bases sitting between them. The CDR3 length is 14 residues. Germline V gives CDR1 MNHEY, CDR2 SVGAGI.

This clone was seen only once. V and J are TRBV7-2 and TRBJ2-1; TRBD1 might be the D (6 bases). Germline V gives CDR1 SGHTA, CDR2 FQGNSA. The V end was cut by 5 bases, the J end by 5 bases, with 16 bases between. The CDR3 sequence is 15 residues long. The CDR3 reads CASSPRDTLNNEQFF. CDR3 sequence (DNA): TGTGCCAGCAGCCCCCGGGACACGCTTAACAATGAGCAGTTCTTC.

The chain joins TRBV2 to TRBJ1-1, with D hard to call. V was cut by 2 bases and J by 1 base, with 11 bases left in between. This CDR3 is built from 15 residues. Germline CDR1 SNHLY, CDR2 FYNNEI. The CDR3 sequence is CASSELGLGNTEAFF. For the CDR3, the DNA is TGTGCCAGCAGTGAATTAGGACTGGGGAACACTGAAGCTTTCTTT.

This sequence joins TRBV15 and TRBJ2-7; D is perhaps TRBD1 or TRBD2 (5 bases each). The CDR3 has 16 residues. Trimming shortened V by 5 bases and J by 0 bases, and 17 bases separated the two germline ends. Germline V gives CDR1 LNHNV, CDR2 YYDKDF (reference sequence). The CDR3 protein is CATSQGRDLSSYEQYF. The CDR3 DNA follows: TGTGCCACCAGCCAGGGTCGGGATCTGAGCTCCTACGAGCAGTACTTC.

Here the CDR3 DNA reads TGTGCCAGCAGTTTGCCCCGGGACAGGGGGCGACGAGGTCAGCCCCAGCATTTT. Protein: CASSLPRDRGRRGQPQHF. V usage is TRBV28 and J usage is TRBJ1-5; 12 bases are shared with TRBD1. Trimming at V came to 3 bases and at J to 6 bases, leaving 12 bases not matched to a gene. The CDR3 extends over 18 amino acids. Per germline, CDR1 MDHEN and CDR2 SYDVKM.

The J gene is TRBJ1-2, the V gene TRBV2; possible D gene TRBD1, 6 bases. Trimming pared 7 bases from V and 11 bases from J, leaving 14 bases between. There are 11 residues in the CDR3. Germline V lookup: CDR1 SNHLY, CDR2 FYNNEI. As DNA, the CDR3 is TGTGCCAGCAACCTACAGGGCTCTTACACCTTC. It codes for CASNLQGSYTF.

The CDR3 loop reads CASSLQGSGGNTIYF. The CDR3 DNA reads as TGTGCCAGCAGCCTACAGGGCAGCGGTGGAAACACCATATATTTT. The V gene is TRBV13, the J gene TRBJ1-3, with a tentative D call TRBD1 (6 bases). There are 15 residues in the CDR3. Germline CDR1 and CDR2: PRHDT and FYEKMQ (reference sequence). V shed 5 bases and J shed 3 bases, with 14 bases lying between them.

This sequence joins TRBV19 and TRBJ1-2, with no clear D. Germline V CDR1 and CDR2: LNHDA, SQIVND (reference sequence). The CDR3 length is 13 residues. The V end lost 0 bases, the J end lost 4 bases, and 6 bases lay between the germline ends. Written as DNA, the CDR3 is TGTGCCAGTAGTATAGACCCCAGCTATGGCTACACCTTC. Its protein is CASSIDPSYGYTF.

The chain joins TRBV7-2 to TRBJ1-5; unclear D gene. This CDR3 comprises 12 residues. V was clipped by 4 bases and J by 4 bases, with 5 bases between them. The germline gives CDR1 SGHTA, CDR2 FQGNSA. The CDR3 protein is CASSYNNQPQHF. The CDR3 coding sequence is TGTGCCAGCAGCTACAATAATCAGCCCCAGCATTTT. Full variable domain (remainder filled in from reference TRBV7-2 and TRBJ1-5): GAGVSQSPSNKVTEKGKDVELRCDPISGHTALYWYRQSLGQGLEFLIYFQGNSAPDKSGLPSDRFSAERTGGSVSTLTIQRTQQEDSAVYLCASSYNNQPQHFGDGTRLSIL.

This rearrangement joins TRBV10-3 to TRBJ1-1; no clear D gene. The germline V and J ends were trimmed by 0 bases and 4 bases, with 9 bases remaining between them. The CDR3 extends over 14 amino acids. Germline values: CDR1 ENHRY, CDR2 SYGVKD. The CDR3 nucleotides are TGTGCCATCAGTGAGTCAACGGGTAGCACTGAAGCTTTCTTT. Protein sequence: CAISESTGSTEAFF.

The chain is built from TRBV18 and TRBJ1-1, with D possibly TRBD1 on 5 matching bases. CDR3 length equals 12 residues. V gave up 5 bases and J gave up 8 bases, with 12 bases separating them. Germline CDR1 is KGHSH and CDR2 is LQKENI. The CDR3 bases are TGTGCCAGCTCAACAGACAGCCGCGAAGCTTTCTTT. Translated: CASSTDSREAFF.

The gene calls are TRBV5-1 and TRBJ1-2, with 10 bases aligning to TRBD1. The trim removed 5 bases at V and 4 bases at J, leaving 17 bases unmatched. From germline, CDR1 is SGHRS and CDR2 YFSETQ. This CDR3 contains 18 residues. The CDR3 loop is CASSDPTGGDSRSYGYTF. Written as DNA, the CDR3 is TGCGCCAGCAGTGACCCGACAGGGGGCGATTCCCGAAGCTATGGCTACACCTTC.

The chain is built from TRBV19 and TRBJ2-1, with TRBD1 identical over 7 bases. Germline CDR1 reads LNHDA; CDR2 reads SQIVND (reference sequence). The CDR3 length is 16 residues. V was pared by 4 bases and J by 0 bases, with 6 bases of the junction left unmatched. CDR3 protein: CASSTGQPRSYNEQFF. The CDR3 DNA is TGTGCCAGTAGTACGGGACAGCCACGCTCCTACAATGAGCAGTTCTTC.